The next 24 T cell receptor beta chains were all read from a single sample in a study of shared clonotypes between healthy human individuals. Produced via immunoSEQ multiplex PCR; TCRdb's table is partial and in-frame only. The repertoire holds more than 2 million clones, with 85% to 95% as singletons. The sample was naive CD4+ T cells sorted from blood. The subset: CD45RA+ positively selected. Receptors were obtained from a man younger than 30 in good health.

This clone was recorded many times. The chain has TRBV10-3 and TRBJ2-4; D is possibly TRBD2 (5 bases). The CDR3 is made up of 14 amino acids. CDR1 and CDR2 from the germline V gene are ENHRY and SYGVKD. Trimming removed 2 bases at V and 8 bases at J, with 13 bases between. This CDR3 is CAISEGLGLHIQYF. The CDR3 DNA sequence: TGTGCCATCAGTGAGGGACTCGGGTTACACATTCAGTACTTC.

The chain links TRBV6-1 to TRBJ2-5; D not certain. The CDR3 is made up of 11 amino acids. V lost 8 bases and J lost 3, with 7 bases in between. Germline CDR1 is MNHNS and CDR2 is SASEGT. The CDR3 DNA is TGTGCCAGCGCTGCAAAAGAGACCCAGTACTTC. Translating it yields CASAAKETQYF.

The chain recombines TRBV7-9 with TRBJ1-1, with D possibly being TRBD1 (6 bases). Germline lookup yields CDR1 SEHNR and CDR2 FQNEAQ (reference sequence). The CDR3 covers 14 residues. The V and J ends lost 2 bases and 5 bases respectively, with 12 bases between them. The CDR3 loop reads CASSLQGIETEAFF. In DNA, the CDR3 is TGTGCCAGCAGCTTACAGGGGATAGAAACTGAAGCTTTCTTT.

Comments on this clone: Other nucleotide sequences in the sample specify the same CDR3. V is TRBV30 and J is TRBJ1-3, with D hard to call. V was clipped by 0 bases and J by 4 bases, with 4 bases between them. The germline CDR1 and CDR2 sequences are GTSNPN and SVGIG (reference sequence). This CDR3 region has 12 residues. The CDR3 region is CAWSVRGNTIYF. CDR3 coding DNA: TGTGCCTGGAGTGTAAGAGGAAACACCATATATTTT.

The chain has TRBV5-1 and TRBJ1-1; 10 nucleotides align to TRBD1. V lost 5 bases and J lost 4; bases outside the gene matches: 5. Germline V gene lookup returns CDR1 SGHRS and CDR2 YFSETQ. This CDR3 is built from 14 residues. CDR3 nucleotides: TGCGCCAGCAGGTCCGGGACAGGGGTCACTGAAGCTTTCTTT. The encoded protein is CASRSGTGVTEAFF.

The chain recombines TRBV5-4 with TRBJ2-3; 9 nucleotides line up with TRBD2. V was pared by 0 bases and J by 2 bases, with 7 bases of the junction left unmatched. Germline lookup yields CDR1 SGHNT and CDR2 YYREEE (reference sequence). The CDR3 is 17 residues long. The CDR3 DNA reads TGTGCCAGCAGCTTGGGAGCTAGCGGGGCTTACACAGATACGCAGTATTTT. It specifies CASSLGASGAYTDTQYF. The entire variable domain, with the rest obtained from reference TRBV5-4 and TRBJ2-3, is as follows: ETGVTQSPTHLIKTRGQQVTLRCSSQSGHNTVSWYQQALGQGPQFIFQYYREEENGRGNFPPRFSGLQFPNYSSELNVNALELDDSALYLCASSLGASGAYTDTQYFGPGTRLTVL.

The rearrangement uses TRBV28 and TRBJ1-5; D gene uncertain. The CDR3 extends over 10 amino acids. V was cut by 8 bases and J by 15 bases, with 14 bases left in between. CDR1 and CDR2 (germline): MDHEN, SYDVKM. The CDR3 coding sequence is TGTGCCAGCGGGTTAAGTGTCACGCATTTT. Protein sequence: CASGLSVTHF.

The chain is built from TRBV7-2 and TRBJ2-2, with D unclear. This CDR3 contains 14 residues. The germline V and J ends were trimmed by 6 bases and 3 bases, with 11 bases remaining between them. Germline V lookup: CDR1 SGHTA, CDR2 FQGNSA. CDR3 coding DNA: TGTGCCAGCAGGGGCGCAAGATACACCGGGGAGCTGTTTTTT. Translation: CASRGARYTGELFF. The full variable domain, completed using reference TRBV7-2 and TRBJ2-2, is GAGVSQSPSNKVTEKGKDVELRCDPISGHTALYWYRQSLGQGLEFLIYFQGNSAPDKSGLPSDRFSAERTGGSVSTLTIQRTQQEDSAVYLCASRGARYTGELFFGEGSRLTVL.

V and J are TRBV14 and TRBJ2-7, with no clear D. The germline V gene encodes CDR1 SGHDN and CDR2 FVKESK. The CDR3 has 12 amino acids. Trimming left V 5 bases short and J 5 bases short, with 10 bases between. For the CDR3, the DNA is TGTGCCAGCAGCATTCTGGGCGACGAGCAGTACTTC. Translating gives CASSILGDEQYF.

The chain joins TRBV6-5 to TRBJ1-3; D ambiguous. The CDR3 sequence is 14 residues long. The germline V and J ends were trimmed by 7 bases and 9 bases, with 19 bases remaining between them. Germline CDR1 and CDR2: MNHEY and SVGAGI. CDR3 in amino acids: CASKNGPLRGTIYF. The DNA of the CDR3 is TGTGCCAGCAAGAACGGCCCTCTGAGAGGCACCATATATTTT.

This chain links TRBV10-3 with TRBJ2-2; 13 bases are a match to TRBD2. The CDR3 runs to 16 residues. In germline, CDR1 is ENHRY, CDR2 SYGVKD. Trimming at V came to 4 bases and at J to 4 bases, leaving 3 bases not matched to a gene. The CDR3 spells CAISGLAGGTTGELFF. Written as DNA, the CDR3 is TGTGCCATCAGTGGACTAGCGGGAGGCACCACCGGGGAGCTGTTTTTT.

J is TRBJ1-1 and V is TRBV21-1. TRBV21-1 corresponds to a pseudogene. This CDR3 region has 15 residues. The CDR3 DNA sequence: TGTGCCAGCAGCAAAGACTTGAGGGGTGACACTGAAGCTTTCTTT. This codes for CASSKDLRGDTEAFF.

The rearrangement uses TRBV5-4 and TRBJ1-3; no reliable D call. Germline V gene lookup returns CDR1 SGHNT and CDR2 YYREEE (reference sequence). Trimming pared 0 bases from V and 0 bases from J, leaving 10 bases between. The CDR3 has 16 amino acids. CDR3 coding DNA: TGTGCCAGCAGCTTGGGAGGAGATCTCTCTGGAAACACCATATATTTT. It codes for CASSLGGDLSGNTIYF.

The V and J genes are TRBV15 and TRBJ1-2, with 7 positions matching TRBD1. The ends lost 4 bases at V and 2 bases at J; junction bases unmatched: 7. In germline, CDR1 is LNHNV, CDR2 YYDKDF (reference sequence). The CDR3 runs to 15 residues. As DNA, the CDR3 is TGTGCCACCAGCACATCGGGACAGATGAACTATGGCTACACCTTC. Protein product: CATSTSGQMNYGYTF.

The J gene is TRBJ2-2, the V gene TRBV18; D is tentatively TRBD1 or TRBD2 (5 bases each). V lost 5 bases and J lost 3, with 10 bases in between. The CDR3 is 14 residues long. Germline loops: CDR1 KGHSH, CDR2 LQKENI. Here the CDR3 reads CASSTGTHTGELFF. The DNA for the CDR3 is TGTGCCAGCTCAACCGGGACGCACACCGGGGAGCTGTTTTTT. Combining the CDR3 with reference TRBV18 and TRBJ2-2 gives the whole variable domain NAGVMQNPRHLVRRRGQEARLRCSPMKGHSHVYWYRQLPEEGLKFMVYLQKENIIDESGMPKERFSAEFPKEGPSILRIQQVVRGDSAAYFCASSTGTHTGELFFGEGSRLTVL.

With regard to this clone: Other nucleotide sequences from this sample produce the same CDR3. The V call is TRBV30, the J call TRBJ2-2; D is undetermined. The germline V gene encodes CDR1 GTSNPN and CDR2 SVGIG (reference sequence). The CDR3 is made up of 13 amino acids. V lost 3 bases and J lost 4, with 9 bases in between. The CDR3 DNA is TGTGCCTGGAGCGCCCTCTCCACCGGGGAGCTGTTTTTT. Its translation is CAWSALSTGELFF.

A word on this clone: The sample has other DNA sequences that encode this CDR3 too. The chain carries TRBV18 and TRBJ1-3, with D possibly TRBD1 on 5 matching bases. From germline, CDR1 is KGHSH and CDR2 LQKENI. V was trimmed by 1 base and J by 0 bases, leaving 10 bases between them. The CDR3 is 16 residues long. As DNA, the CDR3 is TGTGCCAGCTCACCACAGGGGCCCGGCTCTGGAAACACCATATATTTT. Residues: CASSPQGPGSGNTIYF. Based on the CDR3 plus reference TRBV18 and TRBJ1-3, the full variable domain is NAGVMQNPRHLVRRRGQEARLRCSPMKGHSHVYWYRQLPEEGLKFMVYLQKENIIDESGMPKERFSAEFPKEGPSILRIQQVVRGDSAAYFCASSPQGPGSGNTIYFGEGSWLTVV.

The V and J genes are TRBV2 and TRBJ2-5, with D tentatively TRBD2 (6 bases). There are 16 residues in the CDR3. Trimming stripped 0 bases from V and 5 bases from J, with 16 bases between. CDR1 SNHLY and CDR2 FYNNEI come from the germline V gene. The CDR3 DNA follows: TGTGCCAGCAGTGAAGCCGGGGCGACTAGATTTGAGACCCAGTACTTC. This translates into CASSEAGATRFETQYF.

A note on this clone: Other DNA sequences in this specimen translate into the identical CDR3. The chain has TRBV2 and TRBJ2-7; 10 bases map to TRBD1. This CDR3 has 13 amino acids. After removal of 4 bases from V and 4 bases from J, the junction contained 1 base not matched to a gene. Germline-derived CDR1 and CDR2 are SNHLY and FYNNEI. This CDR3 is CASSGQGAYEQYF. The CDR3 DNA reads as TGTGCCAGCAGTGGACAGGGGGCATACGAGCAGTACTTC.

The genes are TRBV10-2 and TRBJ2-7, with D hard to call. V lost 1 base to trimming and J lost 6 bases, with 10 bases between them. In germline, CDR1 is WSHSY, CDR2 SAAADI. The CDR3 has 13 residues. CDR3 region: CASSELGMSEQYF. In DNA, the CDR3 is TGCGCCAGCAGTGAGTTGGGTATGAGCGAGCAGTACTTC.

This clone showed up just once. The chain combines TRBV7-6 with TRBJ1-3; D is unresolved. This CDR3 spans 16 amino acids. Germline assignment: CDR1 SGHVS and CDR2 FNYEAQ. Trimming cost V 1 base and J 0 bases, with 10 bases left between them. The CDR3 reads CASSLDFGHSGNTIYF. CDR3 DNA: TGTGCCAGCAGCTTAGATTTTGGGCACTCTGGAAACACCATATATTTT.

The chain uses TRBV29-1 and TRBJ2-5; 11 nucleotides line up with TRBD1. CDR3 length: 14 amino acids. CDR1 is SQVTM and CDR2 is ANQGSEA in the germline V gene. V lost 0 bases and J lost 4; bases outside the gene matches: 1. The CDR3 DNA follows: TGCAGCGTTGAAGAAGGGACAGGGGGAGAGACCCAGTACTTC. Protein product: CSVEEGTGGETQYF.

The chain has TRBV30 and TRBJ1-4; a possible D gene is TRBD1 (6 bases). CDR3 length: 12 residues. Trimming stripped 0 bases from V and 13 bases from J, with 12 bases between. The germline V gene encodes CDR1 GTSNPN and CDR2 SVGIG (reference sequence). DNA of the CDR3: TGTGCCTGGAGTGTAGAAGGAGGGGGACTGTTTTTT. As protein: CAWSVEGGGLFF.

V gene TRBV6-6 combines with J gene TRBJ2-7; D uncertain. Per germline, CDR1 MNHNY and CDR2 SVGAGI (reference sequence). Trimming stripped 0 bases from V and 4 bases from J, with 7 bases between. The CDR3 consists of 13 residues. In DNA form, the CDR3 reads TGTGCCAGCAGTTACTCTCTAACTTACGAGCAGTACTTC. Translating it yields CASSYSLTYEQYF.